The 23 T cell receptor beta chains presented below share a single source sample, sequenced in a study of CD8 T cells in Susac syndrome. Random hexamers served to reverse transcribe roughly 0.45 to 1 ug RNA. Each CDR3 protein gets one entry after TCRdb re-called the immunoSEQ multiplex PCR reads with MiXCR. In the table there are under 150,000 distinct CDR3 sequences, 85% to 95% of which are singletons. Material: CD4+ T cells from PBMCs. The receptors were gathered from a human donor with Susac syndrome.

The chain joins TRBV28 to TRBJ1-1; D not certain. Germline V gene data show CDR1 as MDHEN and CDR2 as SYDVKM. The CDR3 has 14 residues. Trimming shortened V by 2 bases and J by 4 bases, and 11 bases separated the two germline ends. In nucleotides, the CDR3 is TGTGCCAGCAGTTTACAAAGGACCTTCACTGAAGCTTTCTTT. Its translation: CASSLQRTFTEAFF.

The chain joins TRBV14 to TRBJ2-7; no definite D call. V shed 1 base and J shed 6 bases, with 4 bases lying between them. The CDR3 totals 11 residues. The germline gives CDR1 SGHDN, CDR2 FVKESK. The CDR3 region is CASSQVSEQYF. The CDR3 coding sequence is TGTGCCAGCAGCCAAGTGAGCGAGCAGTACTTC.

The chain uses TRBV30 and TRBJ1-1; D is unclear. V was cut by 5 bases and J by 5 bases, with 9 bases left in between. The CDR3 contains 11 residues. Germline V gives CDR1 GTSNPN, CDR2 SVGIG (reference sequence). This chain's CDR3 is CAWLWETEAFF. CDR3 sequence (DNA): TGTGCCTGGCTTTGGGAGACTGAAGCTTTCTTT.

The V call is TRBV29-1, the J call TRBJ1-2, with 8 bases that match TRBD1. With 3 bases clipped from V and 12 bases from J, the junction kept 27 bases outside the gene matches. Germline CDR1 reads SQVTM; CDR2 reads ANQGSEA. CDR3 length: 18 residues. The CDR3 DNA reads as TGCAGCGTTGACGTGGGAGGGAACCCGGGACGCAGGGGGCGCACAGACACCTTC. Its protein is CSVDVGGNPGRRGRTDTF.

V gene TRBV20-1 combines with J gene TRBJ2-3; D gene uncertain. Germline CDR1 is DFQATT and CDR2 is SNEGSKA (reference sequence). Trimming shortened V by 0 bases and J by 1 base, and 8 bases separated the two germline ends. The CDR3 runs to 14 residues. The DNA of the CDR3 is TGCAGTGCTAGAGATGCGAGCGGCACAGATACGCAGTATTTT. Translating it yields CSARDASGTDTQYF.

V and J are TRBV5-4 and TRBJ2-7; TRBD1 matches at 9 bases. The junction had 7 bases not matched to a gene; V was cut back by 4 bases and J by 2 bases. Germline V CDR1 and CDR2: SGHNT, YYREEE (reference sequence). The CDR3 has 15 amino acids. As DNA, the CDR3 is TGTGCCAGCAGCCCGCAACAGGGGGCCCCCTACGAGCAGTACTTC. As protein: CASSPQQGAPYEQYF.

The rearrangement links TRBV20-1 to TRBJ2-1; D remains unclear. This CDR3 spans 15 amino acids. Germline loops: CDR1 DFQATT, CDR2 SNEGSKA (reference sequence). V lost 3 bases and J lost 5, with 17 bases in between. CDR3 sequence reads: CSARVRPALNNEQFF. The CDR3 region has the DNA TGCAGTGCTAGGGTCCGACCCGCTCTTAACAATGAGCAGTTCTTC.

The chain employs TRBV29-1 and TRBJ2-7; no firm D call. The CDR3 consists of 13 residues. Looked up from germline, CDR1 is SQVTM and CDR2 is ANQGSEA. The V and J ends lost 6 bases and 6 bases respectively, with 18 bases between them. CDR3: CSVKQVLVSEQYF. The CDR3, as DNA: TGCAGCGTCAAGCAGGTATTAGTAAGCGAGCAGTACTTC.

The chain has TRBV29-1 and TRBJ2-3, with D unclear. Germline lookup yields CDR1 SQVTM and CDR2 ANQGSEA. The CDR3 loop spans 14 amino acids. Written as DNA, the CDR3 is TGCGGGGTGGGGTCCCACGCCTACACAGATACGCAGTATTTT. As protein: CGVGSHAYTDTQYF.

The rearrangement uses TRBV29-1 and TRBJ2-5, with D tentatively TRBD2 (6 bases). The CDR3 has 12 amino acids. Germline V gene sequence: CDR1 SQVTM, CDR2 ANQGSEA. Trimming removed 4 bases from V and 7 bases from J, with 13 bases in between. The CDR3 protein is CSVGLAGGTQYF. The DNA for the CDR3 is TGCAGCGTTGGTCTAGCCGGGGGGACCCAGTACTTC.

The chain has TRBV27 and TRBJ2-6; D might be TRBD2 (6 bases). The germline V gene has CDR1 MNHEY and CDR2 SMNVEV (reference sequence). The CDR3 is 15 amino acids. Deletions cut 8 bases from V and 4 bases from J, with 15 bases between. CDR3: CASGRTPGGANVLTF. The DNA of the CDR3 is TGTGCCAGCGGGAGGACCCCGGGGGGGGCCAACGTCCTGACTTTC. Full variable domain (remainder filled in from reference TRBV27 and TRBJ2-6): EAQVTQNPRYLITVTGKKLTVTCSQNMNHEYMSWYRQDPGLGLRQIYYSMNVEVTDKGDVPEGYKVSRKEKRNFPLILESPSPNQTSLYFCASGRTPGGANVLTFGAGSRLTVL.

This chain connects TRBV7-2 to TRBJ2-1; D possibly corresponds to TRBD1 (5 bases). V lost 5 bases and J lost 4, with 12 bases in between. The CDR3 consists of 14 residues. Germline CDR1 and CDR2: SGHTA and FQGNSA. CDR3 nucleotide sequence: TGTGCCAGCAGCCACCTCGACAGATACAATGAGCAGTTCTTC. It codes for CASSHLDRYNEQFF. Together with reference TRBV7-2 and TRBJ2-1, the CDR3 gives the full variable domain: GAGVSQSPSNKVTEKGKDVELRCDPISGHTALYWYRQSLGQGLEFLIYFQGNSAPDKSGLPSDRFSAERTGGSVSTLTIQRTQQEDSAVYLCASSHLDRYNEQFFGPGTRLTVL.

A few counts support this clonotype. This chain links TRBV6-6 with TRBJ1-3; weak D call: TRBD1 (6 bases). The V and J ends lost 5 bases and 2 bases respectively, with 7 bases between them. CDR3 length equals 13 residues. Germline V CDR1 and CDR2: MNHNY, SVGAGI (reference sequence). The CDR3: CASSEGAGNTIYF. CDR3 DNA sequence: TGTGCCAGCAGTGAGGGGGCTGGAAACACCATATATTTT.

V gene TRBV30 combines with J gene TRBJ1-6; D is ambiguous. V lost 0 bases and J 7 bases, leaving 4 bases between the germline ends. There are 12 residues in the CDR3. Germline V lookup: CDR1 GTSNPN, CDR2 SVGIG (reference sequence). Written as DNA, the CDR3 is TGTGCCTGGAGTGTACGGAATTCACCCCTCCACTTT. Amino acids: CAWSVRNSPLHF. The full variable domain, its missing parts supplied by reference TRBV30 and TRBJ1-6, is SQTIHQWPATLVQPVGSPLSLECTVEGTSNPNLYWYRQAAGRGLQLLFYSVGIGQISSEVPQNLSASRPQDRQFILSSKKLLLSDSGFYLCAWSVRNSPLHFGNGTRLTVT.

The chain employs TRBV20-1 and TRBJ1-6, with 8 bases matching TRBD1. Germline V gene data show CDR1 as DFQATT and CDR2 as SNEGSKA (reference sequence). The V gene end was trimmed by 0 bases and the J gene end by 8 bases; junction bases not matched to a gene: 6. This CDR3 is built from 15 residues. CDR3 sequence: CSAREETGVYSPLHF. CDR3 coding DNA: TGCAGTGCTAGAGAAGAGACAGGGGTTTATTCACCCCTCCACTTT.

This clonotype was detected only once. The rearrangement uses TRBV28 and TRBJ2-7, with 9 bases fitting TRBD2. V shed 5 bases, J shed 3 bases, and the junction held 14 bases outside the gene matches. The CDR3 runs to 17 residues. Germline lookup yields CDR1 MDHEN and CDR2 SYDVKM. CDR3 amino acids: CASSPPRGAGGLYEQYF. The CDR3 region has the DNA TGTGCCAGCAGTCCACCCCGGGGAGCGGGGGGCCTCTACGAGCAGTACTTC.

Written as DNA, the CDR3 is TGTGCCAGCTCAACAGGGGAGGGAGAGCAGTACTTC. Translated: CASSTGEGEQYF. V and J are TRBV18 and TRBJ2-7; D tentatively reads TRBD1 or TRBD2 (7 bases each). The V gene lost 5 bases and the J gene lost 7 bases, with 12 bases spanning the gap. CDR1 KGHSH and CDR2 LQKENI come from the germline V gene. The CDR3 has 12 amino acids.

The chain uses TRBV25-1 and TRBJ2-1; no firm D call. Trimming took 5 bases from V and 9 from J, leaving 8 bases between them. This CDR3 spans 11 amino acids. Germline lookup yields CDR1 MGHDK and CDR2 SYGVNS. The CDR3 bases are TGTGCCAGCAGTAAACACGGTGAGCAGTTCTTC. Translating it yields CASSKHGEQFF.

The V and J genes are TRBV5-4 and TRBJ2-7; TRBD2 might be the D (6 bases). Trimming left V 4 bases short and J 1 base short, with 18 bases between. There are 16 residues in the CDR3. Germline V gene data show CDR1 as SGHNT and CDR2 as YYREEE (reference sequence). Here the CDR3 reads CASSRGSSRGSYEQYF. The CDR3 coding sequence is TGTGCCAGCAGCCGGGGGTCCAGCCGGGGATCCTACGAGCAGTACTTC.

The chain carries TRBV3-1 and TRBJ1-6; tentatively, D is TRBD1 (6 bases). CDR1 is LGHDT, CDR2 YNNKEL, per germline (reference sequence). The CDR3 length is 14 residues. V was trimmed by 4 bases and J by 7 bases, leaving 11 bases between them. The DNA of the CDR3 is TGTGCCAGCAGCCCAACACAGGGCAATTCACCCCTCCACTTT. It specifies CASSPTQGNSPLHF.

The CDR3 protein is CASSQWSPGTRPSTDTQYF. The CDR3, as DNA: TGTGCCAGCAGCCAATGGAGTCCCGGGACTAGGCCGAGCACAGATACGCAGTATTTT. V gene TRBV14 combines with J gene TRBJ2-3; 8 positions agree with TRBD2. With V trimmed by 2 bases and J by 0 bases, 13 bases remained unmatched. Germline V gives CDR1 SGHDN, CDR2 FVKESK. This CDR3 is 19 amino acids long.

This clonotype has only one observation. The chain uses TRBV9 and TRBJ2-1; 10 nucleotides match TRBD2. Germline V gene lookup returns CDR1 SGDLS and CDR2 YYNGEE. Trimming took 3 bases from V and 8 from J; bases not matched to a gene: 11. This CDR3 is 16 amino acids long. Written as DNA, the CDR3 is TGTGCCAGCAGCGCGGGGGCGGCTAGCGGGAGTCATGAGCAGTTCTTC. The encoded protein is CASSAGAASGSHEQFF. Full variable domain (outside the CDR3, taken from reference TRBV9 and TRBJ2-1): DSGVTQTPKHLITATGQRVTLRCSPRSGDLSVYWYQQSLDQGLQFLIQYYNGEERAKGNILERFSAQQFPDLHSELNLSSLELGDSALYFCASSAGAASGSHEQFFGPGTRLTVL.

J is TRBJ2-1 and V is TRBV12-3 or TRBV12-4; 8 nucleotides line up with TRBD2. This CDR3 has 14 residues. The V segment lost 5 bases and the J segment 6 bases; nucleotides outside the gene matches: 6. CDR3 amino acids: CASSPTGGRNEQFF. The CDR3 DNA is TGTGCCAGCAGTCCAACGGGGGGGCGCAATGAGCAGTTCTTC.